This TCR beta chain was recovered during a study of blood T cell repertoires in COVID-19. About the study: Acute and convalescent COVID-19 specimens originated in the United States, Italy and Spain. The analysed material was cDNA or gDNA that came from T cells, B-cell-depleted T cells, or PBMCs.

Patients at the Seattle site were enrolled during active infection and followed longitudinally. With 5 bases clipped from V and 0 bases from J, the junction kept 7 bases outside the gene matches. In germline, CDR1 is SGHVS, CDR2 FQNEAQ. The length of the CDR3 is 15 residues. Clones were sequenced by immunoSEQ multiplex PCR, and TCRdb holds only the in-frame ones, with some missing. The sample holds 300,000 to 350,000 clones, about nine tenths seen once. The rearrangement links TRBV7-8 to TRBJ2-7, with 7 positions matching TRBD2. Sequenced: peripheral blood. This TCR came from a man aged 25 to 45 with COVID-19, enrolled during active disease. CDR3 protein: CASSPGGSSSYEQYF. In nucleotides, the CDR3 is TGTGCCAGCAGCCCCGGGGGGTCTAGCTCCTACGAGCAGTACTTC.